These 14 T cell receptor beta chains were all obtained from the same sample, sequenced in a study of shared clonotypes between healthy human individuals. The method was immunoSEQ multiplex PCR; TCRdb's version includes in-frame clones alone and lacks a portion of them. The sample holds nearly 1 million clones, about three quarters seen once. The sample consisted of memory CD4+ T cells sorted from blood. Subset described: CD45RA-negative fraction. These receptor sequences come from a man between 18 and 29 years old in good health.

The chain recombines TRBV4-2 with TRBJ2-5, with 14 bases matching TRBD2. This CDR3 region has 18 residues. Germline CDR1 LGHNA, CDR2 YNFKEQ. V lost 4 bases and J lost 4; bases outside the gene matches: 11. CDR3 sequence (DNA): TGTGCCAGCAGCCGCGGACTAGCGGGGGGCCCTCTTTCAGAGACCCAGTACTTC. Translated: CASSRGLAGGPLSETQYF.

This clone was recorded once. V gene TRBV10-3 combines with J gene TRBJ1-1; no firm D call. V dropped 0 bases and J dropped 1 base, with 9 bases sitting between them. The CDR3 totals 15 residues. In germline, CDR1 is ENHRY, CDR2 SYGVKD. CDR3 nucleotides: TGTGCCATCAGTGAGTCGATTGGAACGAACACTGAAGCTTTCTTT. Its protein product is CAISESIGTNTEAFF.

The CDR3 DNA sequence: TGTGCCAGCAGCTCCGTTTGGGAGCGGTCCTACAATGAGCAGTTCTTC. It specifies CASSSVWERSYNEQFF. This rearrangement joins TRBV11-2 to TRBJ2-1, with D possibly being TRBD2 (5 bases). There are 16 residues in the CDR3. Germline assignment: CDR1 SGHAT and CDR2 FQNNGV. V was trimmed by 4 bases and J by 1 base, leaving 14 bases between them.

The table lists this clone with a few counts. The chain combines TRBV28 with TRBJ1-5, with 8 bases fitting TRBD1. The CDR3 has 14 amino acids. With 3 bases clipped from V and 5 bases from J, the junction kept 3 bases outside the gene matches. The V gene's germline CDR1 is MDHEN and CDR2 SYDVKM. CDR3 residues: CASSFRQGYQPQHF. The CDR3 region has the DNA TGTGCCAGCAGTTTCAGACAGGGGTATCAGCCCCAGCATTTT.

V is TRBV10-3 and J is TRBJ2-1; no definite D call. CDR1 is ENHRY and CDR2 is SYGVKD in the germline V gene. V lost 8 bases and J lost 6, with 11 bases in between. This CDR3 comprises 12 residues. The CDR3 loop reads CAIGEVSNEQFF. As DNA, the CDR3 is TGTGCCATCGGGGAAGTGTCCAATGAGCAGTTCTTC.

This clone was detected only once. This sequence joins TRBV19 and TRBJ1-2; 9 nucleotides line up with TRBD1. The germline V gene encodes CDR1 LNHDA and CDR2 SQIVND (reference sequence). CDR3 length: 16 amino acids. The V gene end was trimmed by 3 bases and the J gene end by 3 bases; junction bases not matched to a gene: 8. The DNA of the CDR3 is TGTGCCAGTAGTATGGGATGGACAGGGGTTGACTATGGCTACACCTTC. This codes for CASSMGWTGVDYGYTF. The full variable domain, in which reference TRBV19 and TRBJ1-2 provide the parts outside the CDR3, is DGGITQSPKYLFRKEGQNVTLSCEQNLNHDAMYWYRQDPGQGLRLIYYSQIVNDFQKGDIAEGYSVSREKKESFPLTVTSAQKNPTAFYLCASSMGWTGVDYGYTFGSGTRLTVV.

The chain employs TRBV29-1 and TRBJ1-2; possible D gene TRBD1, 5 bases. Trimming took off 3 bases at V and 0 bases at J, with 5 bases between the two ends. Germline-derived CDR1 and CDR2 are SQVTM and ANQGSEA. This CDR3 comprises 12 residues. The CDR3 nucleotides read TGCAGCGTTGAGACAGCTAACTATGGCTACACCTTC. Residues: CSVETANYGYTF.

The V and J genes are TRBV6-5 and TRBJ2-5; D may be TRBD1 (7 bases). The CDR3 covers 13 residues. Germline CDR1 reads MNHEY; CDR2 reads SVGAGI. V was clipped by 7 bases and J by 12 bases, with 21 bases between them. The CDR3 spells CASNSGQALTKYF. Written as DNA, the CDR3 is TGTGCCAGCAATAGCGGACAGGCCCTAACTAAGTACTTC.

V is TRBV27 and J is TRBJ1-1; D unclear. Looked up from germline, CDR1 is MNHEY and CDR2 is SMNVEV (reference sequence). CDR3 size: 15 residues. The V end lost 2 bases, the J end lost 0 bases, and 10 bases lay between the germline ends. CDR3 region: CASSLSRFMNTEAFF. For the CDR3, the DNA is TGTGCCAGCAGTTTAAGCAGGTTTATGAACACTGAAGCTTTCTTT.

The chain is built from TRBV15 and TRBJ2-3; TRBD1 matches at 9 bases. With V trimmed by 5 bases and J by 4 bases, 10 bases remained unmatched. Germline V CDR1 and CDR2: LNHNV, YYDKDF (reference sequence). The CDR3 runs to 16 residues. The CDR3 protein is CATSGLRTGVADTQYF. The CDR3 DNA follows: TGTGCCACCAGCGGTCTCCGGACAGGGGTAGCAGATACGCAGTATTTT.

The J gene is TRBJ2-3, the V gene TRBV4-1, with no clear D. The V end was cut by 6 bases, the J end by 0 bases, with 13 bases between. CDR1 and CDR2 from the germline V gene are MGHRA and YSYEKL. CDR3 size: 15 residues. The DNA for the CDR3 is TGCGCCAGCAGTTCCCAACTGCTTAGCACAGATACGCAGTATTTT. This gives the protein CASSSQLLSTDTQYF.

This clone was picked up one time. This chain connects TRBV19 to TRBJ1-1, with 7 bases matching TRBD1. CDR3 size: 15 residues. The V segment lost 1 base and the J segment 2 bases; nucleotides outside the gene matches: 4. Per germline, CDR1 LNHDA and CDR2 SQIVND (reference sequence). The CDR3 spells CASSIGQGLNTEAFF. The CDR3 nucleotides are TGTGCCAGTAGTATAGGACAGGGACTAAACACTGAAGCTTTCTTT.

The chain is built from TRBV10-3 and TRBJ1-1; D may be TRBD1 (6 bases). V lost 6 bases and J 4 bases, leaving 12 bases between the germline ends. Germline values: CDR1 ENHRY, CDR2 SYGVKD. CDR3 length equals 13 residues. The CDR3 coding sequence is TGTGCCATCAGCCCTACAGGGCCCACTGAAGCTTTCTTT. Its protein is CAISPTGPTEAFF.

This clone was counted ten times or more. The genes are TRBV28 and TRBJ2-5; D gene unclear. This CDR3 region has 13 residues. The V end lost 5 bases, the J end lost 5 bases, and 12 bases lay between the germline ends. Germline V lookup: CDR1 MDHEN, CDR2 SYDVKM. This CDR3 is CASSPDPLETQYF. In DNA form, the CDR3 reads TGTGCCAGCAGTCCCGACCCCCTGGAGACCCAGTACTTC.